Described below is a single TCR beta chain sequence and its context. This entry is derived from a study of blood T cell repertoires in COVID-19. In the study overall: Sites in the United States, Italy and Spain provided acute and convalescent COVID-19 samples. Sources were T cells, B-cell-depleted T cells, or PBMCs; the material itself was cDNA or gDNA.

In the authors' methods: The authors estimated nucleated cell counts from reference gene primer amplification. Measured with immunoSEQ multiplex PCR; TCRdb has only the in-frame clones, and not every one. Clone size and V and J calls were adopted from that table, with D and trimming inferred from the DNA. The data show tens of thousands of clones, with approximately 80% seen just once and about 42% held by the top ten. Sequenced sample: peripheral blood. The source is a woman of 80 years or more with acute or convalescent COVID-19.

CDR3 coding DNA: TGCGCCAGCAGCTTGGGACAGGGGGCAAGAAACACCATATATTTT. It codes for CASSLGQGARNTIYF. J is TRBJ1-3 and V is TRBV5-1, with 10 bases aligning to TRBD1. V shed 0 bases and J 5 bases; nucleotides not matched to a gene: 2. The germline gives CDR1 SGHRS, CDR2 YFSETQ. The CDR3 covers 15 residues.